These 30 T cell receptor beta chains were sequenced from one sample in a study of control samples from healthy donors and cancer patients. Profiling relied on immunoSEQ multiplex PCR, and the TCRdb table lists in-frame clones only, not all of them. Among 150,000 to 200,000 clones, more than 80% were seen once, and the ten largest hold approximately 1.4%. The sample comprised blood. These receptors came from a man aged 30 to 45 in good health.

The chain is built from TRBV19 and TRBJ2-1; D call uncertain. Germline lookup yields CDR1 LNHDA and CDR2 SQIVND (reference sequence). This CDR3 is 15 amino acids long. V lost 7 bases, J lost 0 bases, and 13 bases lay in between. CDR3 nucleotide sequence: TGTGCCAGTACCTTAACTGGAAGCTCCTACAATGAGCAGTTCTTC. Translated: CASTLTGSSYNEQFF.

The J gene is TRBJ2-7, the V gene TRBV28; 7 bases map to TRBD1. Germline values: CDR1 MDHEN, CDR2 SYDVKM. The trim removed 2 bases at V and 4 bases at J, leaving 11 bases unmatched. The CDR3 has 16 amino acids. The CDR3 DNA follows: TGTGCCAGCAGTTTACAATCCGGGACAGACTTATACGAGCAGTACTTC. Encoded protein: CASSLQSGTDLYEQYF.

This clone was detected a few times. V and J are TRBV5-1 and TRBJ2-1; tentatively, D is TRBD1 (5 bases). Germline V gene data show CDR1 as SGHRS and CDR2 as YFSETQ. The germline V and J ends were trimmed by 0 bases and 7 bases, with 20 bases remaining between them. This CDR3 spans 17 amino acids. The CDR3 loop reads CASSLAPGRVTRNEQFF. As DNA, the CDR3 is TGCGCCAGCAGCTTGGCCCCAGGCAGGGTAACGAGGAATGAGCAGTTCTTC.

This chain links TRBV12-3 or TRBV12-4 with TRBJ1-1; possible D gene TRBD1, 5 bases. CDR3 size: 13 residues. V was shortened by 3 bases and J by 4 bases, with 9 bases between the two germline ends. The CDR3 nucleotides read TGTGCCAGCAGTTTCGGACACCTCACTGAAGCTTTCTTT. Translation gives CASSFGHLTEAFF.

This clone was observed a single time. DNA of the CDR3: TGTGCCAGCAGTTCTACAGTGTACCAAGAGACCCAGTACTTC. Translation gives CASSSTVYQETQYF. The chain carries TRBV28 and TRBJ2-5; D uncertain. V was cut by 4 bases and J by 0 bases, with 9 bases left in between. The V gene's germline CDR1 is MDHEN and CDR2 SYDVKM. This CDR3 is built from 14 residues.

This rearrangement joins TRBV7-2 to TRBJ1-5, with D maybe TRBD1 (6 bases). The CDR3 runs 17 residues. CDR1 and CDR2 from the germline V gene are SGHTA and FQGNSA. V gave up 0 bases and J gave up 3 bases, with 15 bases separating them. CDR3 sequence reads: CASSLADGGQVNQPQHF. The CDR3 DNA is TGTGCCAGCAGCTTAGCGGATGGGGGGCAGGTCAATCAGCCCCAGCATTTT. The entire variable domain, with the rest obtained from reference TRBV7-2 and TRBJ1-5, is as follows: GAGVSQSPSNKVTEKGKDVELRCDPISGHTALYWYRQSLGQGLEFLIYFQGNSAPDKSGLPSDRFSAERTGGSVSTLTIQRTQQEDSAVYLCASSLADGGQVNQPQHFGDGTRLSIL.

This clone showed up just once. The V and J genes are TRBV5-1 and TRBJ2-1; D is perhaps TRBD2 (6 bases). With 4 bases removed from V and 7 bases from J, the gap between germline ends came to 18 bases. From germline, CDR1 is SGHRS and CDR2 YFSETQ. The CDR3 spans 15 residues. The CDR3: CASSTRDFLGNEQFF. Written as DNA, the CDR3 is TGCGCCAGCAGCACCCGGGACTTCCTCGGGAATGAGCAGTTCTTC.

The chain employs TRBV19 and TRBJ2-1; D uncertain. The CDR3 contains 13 residues. Germline V CDR1 and CDR2: LNHDA, SQIVND (reference sequence). V was clipped by 5 bases and J by 6 bases, with 11 bases between them. CDR3: CASSVYSANEQFF. CDR3 coding DNA: TGTGCCAGTAGTGTATACAGTGCCAATGAGCAGTTCTTC.

In this sample, this clone turned up once. The chain uses TRBV7-3 and TRBJ1-5; D gene uncertain. Germline V lookup: CDR1 SGHTA, CDR2 FQGTGA. The length of the CDR3 is 13 residues. Trimming took off 5 bases at V and 0 bases at J, with 5 bases between the two ends. The CDR3, as DNA: TGTGCCAGCAGCCTAAATAGCAATCAGCCCCAGCATTTT. It yields the protein CASSLNSNQPQHF.

This chain joins TRBV19 and TRBJ1-1; 11 bases align to TRBD1. Germline lookup yields CDR1 LNHDA and CDR2 SQIVND (reference sequence). This CDR3 region has 16 residues. Trimming at V came to 4 bases and at J to 0 bases, leaving 4 bases not matched to a gene. The CDR3 loop is CASSTWTGGMNTEAFF. CDR3 DNA: TGTGCCAGTAGTACCTGGACAGGGGGCATGAACACTGAAGCTTTCTTT. Filled out from reference TRBV19 and TRBJ1-1, the complete variable domain reads DGGITQSPKYLFRKEGQNVTLSCEQNLNHDAMYWYRQDPGQGLRLIYYSQIVNDFQKGDIAEGYSVSREKKESFPLTVTSAQKNPTAFYLCASSTWTGGMNTEAFFGQGTRLTVV.

This sequence joins TRBV11-2 and TRBJ1-2; D uncertain. Trimming took off 0 bases at V and 6 bases at J, with 11 bases between the two ends. The CDR3 is made up of 14 amino acids. CDR1 and CDR2 (germline): SGHAT, FQNNGV. The chain's CDR3 is CASSLEAQTHGYTF. The CDR3, as DNA: TGTGCCAGCAGCTTAGAAGCACAGACGCATGGCTACACCTTC.

This clone appeared a single time. The chain has TRBV27 and TRBJ2-7; TRBD2 is a possible D gene (5 bases). CDR1 is MNHEY, CDR2 SMNVEV, per germline (reference sequence). V dropped 10 bases and J dropped 0 bases, with 16 bases sitting between them. The CDR3 is 14 residues long. The CDR3 region has the DNA TGTGCCACCTACGGACTGGGGAGCTCCTACGAGCAGTACTTC. Its translation: CATYGLGSSYEQYF.

This clone was seen a handful of times. The chain carries TRBV30 and TRBJ1-2; D may be TRBD1 (6 bases). The CDR3 is made up of 13 amino acids. V lost 1 base and J lost 4, with 10 bases in between. Germline V gene sequence: CDR1 GTSNPN, CDR2 SVGIG (reference sequence). The CDR3 nucleotides read TGTGCCTGGAGTGGTGACAGGATCTATGGCTACACCTTC. Translating gives CAWSGDRIYGYTF.

This chain links TRBV2 with TRBJ1-3; D remains unclear. Trimming stripped 5 bases from V and 9 bases from J, with 11 bases between. The CDR3 spans 12 residues. Germline V gives CDR1 SNHLY, CDR2 FYNNEI. As DNA, the CDR3 is TGTGCCAGCAGTCCCGACCGGGGCACCATATATTTT. Encoded protein: CASSPDRGTIYF.

Only a few counts were recorded for this clone. The chain uses TRBV2 and TRBJ2-5, with TRBD2 matching 9 bases. J gave up 1 base and V 4 bases, and 13 bases lay outside the gene matches. Germline CDR1 reads SNHLY; CDR2 reads FYNNEI. This CDR3 comprises 18 residues. CDR3 protein: CASSGSPGTSGPQETQYF. The CDR3 bases are TGTGCCAGCAGTGGATCGCCCGGTACTAGCGGGCCCCAAGAGACCCAGTACTTC.

The gene calls are TRBV5-1 and TRBJ2-7, with a tentative D call TRBD2 (7 bases). The V gene lost 4 bases and the J gene lost 6 bases, with 20 bases spanning the gap. There are 15 residues in the CDR3. Germline CDR1 reads SGHRS; CDR2 reads YFSETQ. The CDR3 protein is CASSGGGRRGSEQYF. The CDR3 nucleotides read TGCGCCAGCAGCGGGGGGGGCCGCCGGGGGAGCGAGCAGTACTTC.

This chain links TRBV28 with TRBJ2-7, with 7 bases matching TRBD1. In germline, CDR1 is MDHEN, CDR2 SYDVKM. The CDR3 totals 15 residues. The J segment lost 6 bases and the V segment lost 1 base, leaving 9 bases of the junction unmatched. The CDR3 sequence: CASSLSDRVGGEQYF. The DNA for the CDR3 is TGTGCCAGCAGTTTATCCGACAGGGTAGGAGGCGAGCAGTACTTC.

V gene TRBV14 combines with J gene TRBJ1-2; a weak D match, TRBD1 (5 bases). The germline V and J ends were trimmed by 5 bases and 5 bases, with 18 bases remaining between them. The CDR3 consists of 15 residues. From germline, CDR1 is SGHDN and CDR2 FVKESK. CDR3 nucleotide sequence: TGTGCCAGCAGCGACTACCCGGGACGGGGGTATGGCTACACCTTC. Translation: CASSDYPGRGYGYTF.

This rearrangement joins TRBV9 to TRBJ2-5; D possibly corresponds to TRBD2 (6 bases). V lost 0 bases and J lost 2, with 11 bases in between. This CDR3 comprises 15 residues. The germline V gene has CDR1 SGDLS and CDR2 YYNGEE. CDR3 residues: CASSVGPSDQETQYF. CDR3 in DNA: TGTGCCAGCAGCGTAGGGCCTAGCGATCAAGAGACCCAGTACTTC.

This clone has just one count. The chain employs TRBV4-2 and TRBJ2-7; 7 positions match TRBD2. V lost 1 base and J lost 9; bases outside the gene matches: 9. The germline V gene has CDR1 LGHNA and CDR2 YNFKEQ. The CDR3 runs to 14 residues. CDR3 nucleotides: TGTGCCAGCAGCCAAGGGGGGGGTGGACCCAGGCAGTACTTC. Its protein is CASSQGGGGPRQYF.

The chain has TRBV6-6 and TRBJ2-7; a possible D gene is TRBD1 (6 bases). Germline V gene sequence: CDR1 MNHNY, CDR2 SVGAGI (reference sequence). CDR3 size: 13 residues. The V end lost 5 bases, the J end lost 0 bases, and 8 bases lay between the germline ends. CDR3 amino acids: CASSRDNSYEQYF. The CDR3 nucleotides read TGTGCCAGCAGTAGGGACAACTCCTACGAGCAGTACTTC.

The chain carries TRBV6-1 and TRBJ1-1; D is uncertain. Trimming took 0 bases from V and 0 from J, leaving 8 bases between them. This CDR3 contains 15 residues. The V gene's germline CDR1 is MNHNS and CDR2 SASEGT. The CDR3 region is CASSEAPHVNTEAFF. CDR3 nucleotides: TGTGCCAGCAGTGAAGCGCCCCATGTGAACACTGAAGCTTTCTTT.

The rearrangement links TRBV30 to TRBJ1-6; D remains ambiguous. Germline V lookup: CDR1 GTSNPN, CDR2 SVGIG (reference sequence). The CDR3 is 13 residues long. V was cut by 0 bases and J by 11 bases, with 11 bases left in between. For the CDR3, the DNA is TGTGCCTGGAGTGTACCCCCGCTGGCACCCCTCCACTTT. This codes for CAWSVPPLAPLHF.

V and J are TRBV3-1 (or the pseudogene TRBV3-2) and TRBJ2-4; TRBD2 agrees at 7 bases. This CDR3 region has 15 residues. Germline V gene sequence: CDR1 LGHDT, CDR2 YNNKEL (reference sequence). The V gene end was trimmed by 5 bases and the J gene end by 2 bases; junction bases not matched to a gene: 6. The CDR3 coding sequence is TGTGCCAGCAGCGCGGGCGGGAGCCCCAAAAACATTCAGTACTTC. Translating it yields CASSAGGSPKNIQYF.

The chain recombines TRBV6-5 with TRBJ2-3; the D is unclear. The length of the CDR3 is 11 residues. Trimming took off 5 bases at V and 3 bases at J, with 3 bases between the two ends. Germline CDR1 is MNHEY and CDR2 is SVGAGI. CDR3 region: CASSSTDTQYF. CDR3 DNA sequence: TGTGCCAGCAGTAGTACAGATACGCAGTATTTT.

This rearrangement joins TRBV30 to TRBJ1-5, with D maybe TRBD1 (5 bases). The CDR3 is 14 residues long. The V end was cut by 4 bases, the J end by 4 bases, with 14 bases between. Germline lookup yields CDR1 GTSNPN and CDR2 SVGIG (reference sequence). The CDR3 here is CAWTPGRINQPQHF. The CDR3 DNA sequence: TGTGCCTGGACTCCGGGACGGATAAATCAGCCCCAGCATTTT.

V and J are TRBV7-6 and TRBJ1-3; D is perhaps TRBD1 (6 bases). The CDR3 contains 15 residues. CDR1 and CDR2 from the germline V gene are SGHVS and FNYEAQ. Trimming took 6 bases from V and 8 from J, leaving 20 bases between them. The CDR3 here is CASSLGSGGLHTIYF. CDR3 DNA: TGTGCCAGCAGTCTCGGGTCGGGGGGGCTCCACACCATATATTTT.

The J gene is TRBJ1-1, the V gene TRBV4-1, with D hard to call. The V gene's germline CDR1 is MGHRA and CDR2 YSYEKL. There are 15 residues in the CDR3. Deletions cut 3 bases from V and 5 bases from J, with 16 bases between. Here the CDR3 DNA reads TGCGCCAGCAGCCAGGTTGGTGAGGCGGGGACTGAAGCTTTCTTT. It specifies CASSQVGEAGTEAFF.

A single count supports this clone. The chain is built from TRBV28 and TRBJ1-3; maybe TRBD1 (6 bases). The CDR3 covers 15 residues. From germline, CDR1 is MDHEN and CDR2 SYDVKM. Trimming removed 0 bases from V and 0 bases from J, with 6 bases in between. CDR3 sequence reads: CASSLWTGSGNTIYF. The CDR3 region has the DNA TGTGCCAGCAGTTTATGGACAGGCTCTGGAAACACCATATATTTT. Using reference TRBV28 and TRBJ1-3 for the parts outside the CDR3, the full variable domain is DVKVTQSSRYLVKRTGEKVFLECVQDMDHENMFWYRQDPGLGLRLIYFSYDVKMKEKGDIPEGYSVSREKKERFSLILESASTNQTSMYLCASSLWTGSGNTIYFGEGSWLTVV.

DNA for the CDR3: TGCACGGCCCAGGGTCCGGGCGGGAGGTACAATGAGCAGTTCTTC. Its protein product is CTAQGPGGRYNEQFF. The rearrangement links TRBV29-1 to TRBJ2-1, with TRBD2 matching 8 bases. CDR3 size: 15 residues. Germline V CDR1 and CDR2: SQVTM, ANQGSEA.